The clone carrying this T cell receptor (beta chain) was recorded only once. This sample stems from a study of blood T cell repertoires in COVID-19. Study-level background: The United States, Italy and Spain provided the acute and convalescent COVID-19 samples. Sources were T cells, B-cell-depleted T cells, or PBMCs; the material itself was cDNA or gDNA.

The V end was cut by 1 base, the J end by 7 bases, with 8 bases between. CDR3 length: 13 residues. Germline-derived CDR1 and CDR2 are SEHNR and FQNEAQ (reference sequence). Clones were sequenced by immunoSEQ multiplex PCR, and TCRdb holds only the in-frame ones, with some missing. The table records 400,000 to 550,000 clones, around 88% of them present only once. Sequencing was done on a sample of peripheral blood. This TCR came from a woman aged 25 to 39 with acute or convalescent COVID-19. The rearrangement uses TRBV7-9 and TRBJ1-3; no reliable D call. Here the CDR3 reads CASSLGSGNTIYF. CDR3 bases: TGTGCCAGCAGCTTAGGGAGTGGGAACACCATATATTTT.